The 3 T cell receptor beta chains below come from one sample, sequenced in a study of blood T cell repertoires in COVID-19. Data came from immunoSEQ multiplex PCR; TCRdb stores just in-frame clones and leaves some out. Seen here are 300,000 to 400,000 clones, more than 75% observed once, and the top ten hold around 3.5%. Sequencing was done on a sample of peripheral blood. All receptors derive from a young woman who had recovered from COVID-19.

This chain links TRBV20-1 with TRBJ2-4; D is possibly TRBD2 (6 bases). Germline CDR1 is DFQATT and CDR2 is SNEGSKA (reference sequence). The CDR3 sequence is 15 residues long. Trimming pared 3 bases from V and 7 bases from J, leaving 19 bases between. CDR3 amino acids: CSASKVAGRANIQYF. CDR3 DNA sequence: TGCAGTGCTAGTAAGGTGGCGGGAAGGGCCAACATTCAGTACTTC.

The J gene is TRBJ1-1, the V gene TRBV30, with 7 bases fitting TRBD1. The CDR3 spans 14 residues. The germline CDR1 and CDR2 sequences are GTSNPN and SVGIG (reference sequence). V lost 7 bases to trimming and J lost 0 bases; unmatched junction nucleotides: 8. The CDR3 is CASRTGVMNTEAFF. DNA of the CDR3: TGTGCCTCAAGGACAGGAGTAATGAACACTGAAGCTTTCTTT. The full variable domain, completed using reference TRBV30 and TRBJ1-1, is SQTIHQWPATLVQPVGSPLSLECTVEGTSNPNLYWYRQAAGRGLQLLFYSVGIGQISSEVPQNLSASRPQDRQFILSSKKLLLSDSGFYLCASRTGVMNTEAFFGQGTRLTVV.

V is TRBV7-2 and J is TRBJ1-2; D is perhaps TRBD1 (6 bases). The germline CDR1 and CDR2 sequences are SGHTA and FQGNSA. Trimming pared 6 bases from V and 3 bases from J, leaving 20 bases between. The CDR3 has 16 amino acids. The CDR3 sequence is CASSKDPPAGDYGYTF. The CDR3 nucleotides read TGTGCCAGCAGTAAAGACCCCCCGGCAGGGGACTATGGCTACACCTTC.